The rows below give T cell receptor beta chains drawn from one sample of a study of shared clonotypes between healthy human individuals. Profiled with immunoSEQ multiplex PCR; TCRdb holds only in-frame clones, not every one. This sample has over a million clones, with roughly 96% found just once. Sequenced sample: naive CD4+ T cells sorted from blood. Source of these receptors: a man aged 25-45 years in good health. Both conserved end residues are part of each CDR3. Each record gives: CDR3 protein, CDR3 DNA, clone size, J gene, V gene, D gene. D genes are given only for firm matches. Only part of the rows carry a size: once, few, many, or a class if the clone is expanded.

CDR3 protein: CASSPEGGTEAFF
CDR3 DNA: TGTGCCAGCAGCCCAGAGGGGGGCACTGAAGCTTTCTTT
clone size: .
J gene: TRBJ1-1
V gene: TRBV2
D gene: .

CDR3 protein: CASSLVPGGPTDTQYF
CDR3 DNA: TGCGCCAGCAGCTTGGTGCCAGGGGGCCCCACAGATACGCAGTATTTT
clone size: .
J gene: TRBJ2-3
V gene: TRBV5-1
D gene: TRBD1

CDR3 protein: CASSLGGRGEQFF
CDR3 DNA: TGTGCCAGTAGTCTCGGAGGCCGGGGTGAGCAGTTCTTC
clone size: .
J gene: TRBJ2-1
V gene: TRBV11-2
D gene: .

CDR3 protein: CASSLDSRWNSPLHF
CDR3 DNA: TGTGCCAGCAGCTTAGACTCCCGTTGGAATTCACCCCTCCACTTT
clone size: .
J gene: TRBJ1-6
V gene: TRBV7-9
D gene: .

CDR3 protein: CASSKATSRTSGPRTDTQYF
CDR3 DNA: TGTGCCAGCAGCAAAGCCACCAGTAGGACTAGCGGGCCCCGCACAGATACGCAGTATTTT
clone size: .
J gene: TRBJ2-3
V gene: TRBV21-1
D gene: .

CDR3 protein: CAIRDRGSSGEQYF
CDR3 DNA: TGTGCCATAAGGGACAGGGGCTCCTCTGGGGAGCAGTACTTC
clone size: .
J gene: TRBJ2-7
V gene: TRBV27
D gene: TRBD1

CDR3 protein: CASIHQGLPYNEQFF
CDR3 DNA: TGTGCCAGCATCCACCAGGGCCTTCCCTACAATGAGCAGTTCTTC
clone size: .
J gene: TRBJ2-1
V gene: TRBV28
D gene: .

CDR3 protein: CASSSDSYNGYTF
CDR3 DNA: TGTGCCAGCAGCTCGGACAGCTACAATGGCTACACCTTC
clone size: .
J gene: TRBJ1-2
V gene: TRBV27
D gene: .

CDR3 protein: CASSFRQGASDTQYF
CDR3 DNA: TGTGCCAGCAGTTTTCGACAGGGGGCGTCAGATACGCAGTATTTT
clone size: .
J gene: TRBJ2-3
V gene: TRBV6-5
D gene: TRBD1

CDR3 protein: CASSFFGSGSSSSYNEQFF
CDR3 DNA: TGTGCCAGCAGTTTCTTTGGTAGCGGGAGTTCAAGCTCCTACAATGAGCAGTTCTTC
clone size: .
J gene: TRBJ2-1
V gene: TRBV27
D gene: TRBD2

CDR3 protein: CASSQFTGTSGYNEQFF
CDR3 DNA: TGCGCCAGCAGCCAGTTCACCGGGACTAGCGGGTACAATGAGCAGTTCTTC
clone size: .
J gene: TRBJ2-1
V gene: TRBV4-3
D gene: TRBD2

CDR3 protein: CASTLGQGAANPNEKLFF
CDR3 DNA: TGTGCCAGCACCCTCGGACAGGGGGCGGCCAACCCTAATGAAAAACTGTTTTTT
clone size: .
J gene: TRBJ1-4
V gene: TRBV21-1
D gene: .

CDR3 protein: CASSPRGTSGRLYNEQFF
CDR3 DNA: TGTGCCAGCAGCCCTCGTGGGACTAGCGGGAGGTTGTACAATGAGCAGTTCTTC
clone size: .
J gene: TRBJ2-1
V gene: TRBV27
D gene: TRBD2

CDR3 protein: CASSQGYRGRGSSYEQYF
CDR3 DNA: TGTGCCAGCAGCCAAGGGTACAGGGGGCGAGGATCGTCCTACGAGCAGTACTTC
clone size: .
J gene: TRBJ2-7
V gene: TRBV14
D gene: TRBD1

CDR3 protein: CASSHPRPSGRHHQSTDTQYF
CDR3 DNA: TGTGCCAGCAGCCACCCTCGTCCTAGCGGGAGGCACCACCAGAGCACAGATACGCAGTATTTT
clone size: .
J gene: TRBJ2-3
V gene: TRBV9
D gene: TRBD2

CDR3 protein: CASSFSGSSYNEQFF
CDR3 DNA: TGCGCCAGCAGCTTTTCGGGGAGCTCCTACAATGAGCAGTTCTTC
clone size: .
J gene: TRBJ2-1
V gene: TRBV5-1
D gene: .

CDR3 protein: CASSEAGINQPQHF
CDR3 DNA: TGTGCCAGCAGTGAAGCAGGGATCAATCAGCCCCAGCATTTT
clone size: .
J gene: TRBJ1-5
V gene: TRBV6-1
D gene: .

CDR3 protein: CTSSASTGRETQYF
CDR3 DNA: TGTACCAGCTCAGCAAGTACAGGGCGAGAGACCCAGTACTTC
clone size: once
J gene: TRBJ2-5
V gene: TRBV18
D gene: .

CDR3 protein: CATSKGKAPETQYF
CDR3 DNA: TGTGCCACCAGTAAGGGGAAGGCCCCGGAGACCCAGTACTTC
clone size: .
J gene: TRBJ2-5
V gene: TRBV15
D gene: .

CDR3 protein: CASSLPGRAETQYF
CDR3 DNA: TGTGCCAGCAGTTTGCCGGGAAGGGCGGAGACCCAGTACTTC
clone size: .
J gene: TRBJ2-5
V gene: TRBV28
D gene: .

CDR3 protein: CASSRSSTNEKLFF
CDR3 DNA: TGTGCCAGCTCGCGCAGTTCAACTAATGAAAAACTGTTTTTT
clone size: .
J gene: TRBJ1-4
V gene: TRBV28
D gene: .

CDR3 protein: CASSLNRGETQYF
CDR3 DNA: TGCGCCAGCAGCTTGAACAGGGGTGAGACCCAGTACTTC
clone size: .
J gene: TRBJ2-5
V gene: TRBV5-1
D gene: TRBD1

CDR3 protein: CASSSGVGTQPQHF
CDR3 DNA: TGTGCCAGCAGCTCAGGGGTGGGGACTCAGCCCCAGCATTTT
clone size: .
J gene: TRBJ1-5
V gene: TRBV7-2
D gene: .

CDR3 protein: CASSPSGNQPQHF
CDR3 DNA: TGTGCCAGCAGCCCATCGGGCAATCAGCCCCAGCATTTT
clone size: .
J gene: TRBJ1-5
V gene: TRBV7-9
D gene: .

CDR3 protein: CASSPIRYQDTIYF
CDR3 DNA: TGTGCCAGCTCACCGATAAGATACCAGGACACCATATATTTT
clone size: .
J gene: TRBJ1-3
V gene: TRBV18
D gene: .

CDR3 protein: CASKGRTGEQYF
CDR3 DNA: TGTGCCAGTAAGGGGAGGACGGGCGAGCAGTACTTC
clone size: .
J gene: TRBJ2-7
V gene: TRBV19
D gene: .

CDR3 protein: CASSRSGRGLAGEETQYF
CDR3 DNA: TGCGCCAGCAGCCGTTCGGGACGAGGACTAGCGGGAGAAGAGACCCAGTACTTC
clone size: .
J gene: TRBJ2-5
V gene: TRBV5-1
D gene: TRBD2

CDR3 protein: CASSQDRTSEVSTDTQYF
CDR3 DNA: TGCGCCAGCAGCCAAGATCGGACTTCCGAAGTTAGCACAGATACGCAGTATTTT
clone size: .
J gene: TRBJ2-3
V gene: TRBV4-3
D gene: .

CDR3 protein: CASSYYSGRLYEQYF
CDR3 DNA: TGTGCCAGCAGTTACTATAGCGGGAGGCTCTACGAGCAGTACTTC
clone size: .
J gene: TRBJ2-7
V gene: TRBV6-5
D gene: TRBD2

CDR3 protein: CASSLGRASADNEQFF
CDR3 DNA: TGTGCCAGCAGCTTGGGACGGGCTAGCGCGGACAATGAGCAGTTCTTC
clone size: .
J gene: TRBJ2-1
V gene: TRBV5-4
D gene: .

CDR3 protein: CSARGEKLFF
CDR3 DNA: TGCAGTGCTAGAGGTGAAAAACTGTTTTTT
clone size: once
J gene: TRBJ1-4
V gene: TRBV20-1
D gene: .

CDR3 protein: CASSVGQAGGADTQYF
CDR3 DNA: TGTGCCAGCAGCGTAGGTCAGGCGGGAGGAGCAGATACGCAGTATTTT
clone size: .
J gene: TRBJ2-3
V gene: TRBV9
D gene: TRBD2

CDR3 protein: CASSNYGIQYF
CDR3 DNA: TGTGCCAGCAGTAATTATGGCATTCAGTACTTC
clone size: .
J gene: TRBJ2-4
V gene: TRBV11-2
D gene: .

CDR3 protein: CASTYGVGGRGTEAFF
CDR3 DNA: TGTGCCAGCACGTACGGGGTGGGGGGCAGAGGCACTGAAGCTTTCTTT
clone size: .
J gene: TRBJ1-1
V gene: TRBV7-8
D gene: .

CDR3 protein: CASKEGGDYEQYF
CDR3 DNA: TGTGCCAGCAAGGAAGGAGGGGACTACGAGCAGTACTTC
clone size: .
J gene: TRBJ2-7
V gene: TRBV6-6
D gene: .

CDR3 protein: CASSRLAGALSEQYF
CDR3 DNA: TGTGCCAGCAGTCGACTAGCGGGAGCTTTATCCGAGCAGTACTTC
clone size: .
J gene: TRBJ2-7
V gene: TRBV27
D gene: TRBD2

CDR3 protein: CASSPGQTGGQPQHF
CDR3 DNA: TGTGCCAGCAGTCCGGGTCAGACAGGGGGTCAGCCCCAGCATTTT
clone size: .
J gene: TRBJ1-5
V gene: TRBV28
D gene: TRBD1

CDR3 protein: CASSYRRGAGGQPQHF
CDR3 DNA: TGTGCCAGCAGTTATCGTAGGGGCGCCGGCGGTCAGCCCCAGCATTTT
clone size: once
J gene: TRBJ1-5
V gene: TRBV28
D gene: .

CDR3 protein: CASNPLAGVSYEQYF
CDR3 DNA: TGTGCCAGCAACCCCCTCGCGGGAGTATCCTACGAGCAGTACTTC
clone size: once
J gene: TRBJ2-7
V gene: TRBV2
D gene: TRBD2

CDR3 protein: CASSTLTGGRDNEQFF
CDR3 DNA: TGCGCCAGCAGCACCCTCACTGGCGGGAGAGACAATGAGCAGTTCTTC
clone size: .
J gene: TRBJ2-1
V gene: TRBV5-1
D gene: TRBD2

CDR3 protein: CATSTRPLITDTQYF
CDR3 DNA: TGTGCCACCAGCACCAGACCGTTAATCACAGATACGCAGTATTTT
clone size: .
J gene: TRBJ2-3
V gene: TRBV15
D gene: .

CDR3 protein: CSVGTGGISYEQYF
CDR3 DNA: TGCAGCGTTGGGACAGGGGGAATTTCCTACGAGCAGTACTTC
clone size: .
J gene: TRBJ2-7
V gene: TRBV29-1
D gene: TRBD1

CDR3 protein: CASSFGSGALEETQYF
CDR3 DNA: TGCGCCAGCAGCTTTGGTAGCGGGGCCCTTGAAGAGACCCAGTACTTC
clone size: .
J gene: TRBJ2-5
V gene: TRBV5-1
D gene: TRBD2

CDR3 protein: CASSQEPLAGGELFF
CDR3 DNA: TGTGCCAGCAGCCAAGAGCCACTAGCGGGAGGGGAGCTGTTTTTT
clone size: few
J gene: TRBJ2-2
V gene: TRBV4-2
D gene: TRBD2

CDR3 protein: CASSFPVTDRGRTGELFF
CDR3 DNA: TGTGCCAGCAGCTTTCCGGTAACAGACAGGGGAAGGACCGGGGAGCTGTTTTTT
clone size: .
J gene: TRBJ2-2
V gene: TRBV7-9
D gene: TRBD1